One sample yielded the 14 T cell receptor beta chains listed below, sequenced in a study of shared clonotypes between healthy human individuals. Using immunoSEQ multiplex PCR, the repertoire was profiled, and TCRdb retains in-frame clones only, with some absent. Here the sample spans around 1.6 million clones, under 99% being singletons. Source material: naive CD4+ T cells sorted from blood. Stated subset: CD45RA+ positively selected. Receptor source: a man aged 30 to 39 in good health.

Regarding this clone: One end of the junction varies from germline; a read error may be responsible. The J gene is TRBJ2-7, the V gene TRBV7-7; 8 bases line up with TRBD1. The CDR3 runs 15 residues. Germline loops: CDR1 SSHAT, CDR2 FNYEAQ (reference sequence). This CDR3 is CASSFHRGEGYEQYF. For the CDR3, the DNA is TGTGCTAGCAGCTTCCACAGGGGGGAAGGCTACGAGCAGTACTTC.

This chain joins TRBV15 and TRBJ1-1, with a possible D match to TRBD1 (6 bases). The CDR3 runs to 16 residues. Deletions cut 0 bases from V and 1 base from J, with 12 bases between. Germline lookup yields CDR1 LNHNV and CDR2 YYDKDF (reference sequence). CDR3 nucleotides: TGTGCCACCAGCAGAGATCTAGGGGACACGAACACTGAAGCTTTCTTT. This sequence encodes CATSRDLGDTNTEAFF.

The genes are TRBV20-1 and TRBJ1-2; possible D gene TRBD1, 5 bases. There are 11 residues in the CDR3. Germline V gene lookup returns CDR1 DFQATT and CDR2 SNEGSKA (reference sequence). V was cut by 6 bases and J by 5 bases, with 10 bases left in between. The CDR3: CSALQVYGYTF. For the CDR3, the DNA is TGCAGTGCATTACAGGTGTATGGCTACACCTTC.

This sequence joins TRBV7-2 and TRBJ2-3, with 7 bases fitting TRBD1. Germline values: CDR1 SGHTA, CDR2 FQGNSA. The trim removed 4 bases at V and 4 bases at J, leaving 11 bases unmatched. The CDR3 is 16 residues long. Here the CDR3 DNA reads TGTGCCAGCAGCTCCGACAGGGCCGCTAGATCAGATACGCAGTATTTT. Its protein is CASSSDRAARSDTQYF. The variable domain in full, with the rest retrieved from reference TRBV7-2 and TRBJ2-3, is GAGVSQSPSNKVTEKGKDVELRCDPISGHTALYWYRQSLGQGLEFLIYFQGNSAPDKSGLPSDRFSAERTGGSVSTLTIQRTQQEDSAVYLCASSSDRAARSDTQYFGPGTRLTVL.

The chain links TRBV2 to TRBJ1-5; D is ambiguous. CDR1 and CDR2 from the germline V gene are SNHLY and FYNNEI. CDR3 size: 13 residues. V shed 7 bases and J shed 0 bases, with 7 bases lying between them. CDR3 sequence: CASTVFSNQPQHF. In DNA form, the CDR3 reads TGTGCCAGCACGGTGTTTAGCAATCAGCCCCAGCATTTT.

The gene calls are TRBV11-2 and TRBJ2-7; D unresolved. CDR3 length: 14 residues. Germline V CDR1 and CDR2: SGHAT, FQNNGV. V dropped 4 bases and J dropped 2 bases, with 12 bases sitting between them. The CDR3 loop is CASSSQPGPYEQYF. Written as DNA, the CDR3 is TGTGCCAGCAGCTCGCAGCCCGGACCCTACGAGCAGTACTTC.

Worth noting for this clone: Compared with germline, one end of the junction differs, possibly owing to a read error. This chain joins TRBV14 and TRBJ1-2; no firm D call. Germline lookup yields CDR1 SGHDN and CDR2 FVKESK. The CDR3 loop spans 14 amino acids. The CDR3 sequence: CASSQNNGILGFEF. The CDR3 DNA sequence: TGTGCCAGCAGCCAAAACAACGGGATACTTGGTTTCGAGTTC. Full variable domain (rest looked up from reference TRBV14 and TRBJ1-2): EAGVTQFPSHSVIEKGQTVTLRCDPISGHDNLYWYRRVMGKEIKFLLHFVKESKQDESGMPNNRFLAERTGGTYSTLKVQPAELEDSGVYFCASSQNNGILGFEFGSGTRLTVV.

V is TRBV11-2 and J is TRBJ2-7, with 7 positions matching TRBD1. Losses at the gene ends were 0 bases for V and 2 bases for J; bases not matched to a gene: 7. The germline CDR1 and CDR2 sequences are SGHAT and FQNNGV. The length of the CDR3 is 16 residues. This chain's CDR3 is CASSLDLRGPPYEQYF. CDR3 sequence (DNA): TGTGCCAGCAGCTTAGATCTGAGGGGGCCGCCCTACGAGCAGTACTTC.

The J gene is TRBJ2-5, the V gene TRBV6-5, with D unclear. V lost 3 bases, J lost 7 bases, and 15 bases lay in between. The CDR3 runs 14 residues. The germline V gene has CDR1 MNHEY and CDR2 SVGAGI. As DNA, the CDR3 is TGTGCCAGCAGTTATCTAGAGCGCCTAGGGACCCAGTACTTC. It is translated as CASSYLERLGTQYF.

The genes are TRBV4-3 and TRBJ2-1; TRBD1 agrees at 10 bases. The CDR3 contains 16 residues. The V segment lost 4 bases and the J segment 5 bases; nucleotides outside the gene matches: 8. In germline, CDR1 is LGHNA, CDR2 YSLEER. CDR3 loop: CASSPKGQGRNNEQFF. The CDR3 coding sequence is TGCGCCAGCAGCCCAAAGGGACAGGGGAGGAACAATGAGCAGTTCTTC.

A single count supports this clone. The gene calls are TRBV21-1 and TRBJ1-1. TRBV21-1 is assigned pseudogene status. This CDR3 spans 15 amino acids. CDR3 sequence (DNA): TGTGCCACATCAACCTACAGGGAGGGTAAGACTGAAGCTTTCTTT. Amino acids: CATSTYREGKTEAFF.

This chain links TRBV5-4 with TRBJ2-2, with D perhaps matching TRBD2 (6 bases). The V end lost 3 bases, the J end lost 6 bases, and 21 bases lay between the germline ends. This CDR3 is built from 17 residues. From germline, CDR1 is SGHNT and CDR2 YYREEE (reference sequence). CDR3 sequence: CASSSKTSPPRAGELFF. CDR3 in DNA: TGTGCCAGCAGCTCAAAGACTAGTCCCCCCCGGGCCGGGGAGCTGTTTTTT.

Regarding this clone: Other nucleotide sequences from this sample produce the same CDR3. This chain joins TRBV18 and TRBJ2-7, with TRBD1 matching over 11 bases. Looked up from germline, CDR1 is KGHSH and CDR2 is LQKENI. This CDR3 has 15 residues. The trim removed 3 bases at V and 1 base at J, leaving 2 bases unmatched. CDR3 nucleotides: TGTGCCAGCTCACCTGGGACAGGGGGATCCTACGAGCAGTACTTC. Translating gives CASSPGTGGSYEQYF.

This clone was counted once. The chain recombines TRBV5-1 with TRBJ2-1; TRBD2 agrees at 16 bases. V shed 5 bases and J 1 base; nucleotides not matched to a gene: 9. The CDR3 is made up of 19 amino acids. Germline CDR1 SGHRS, CDR2 YFSETQ. CDR3 amino acids: CASSPGTSGRDLSYNEQFF. In DNA, the CDR3 is TGCGCCAGCAGTCCCGGGACTAGCGGGAGGGATCTTTCCTACAATGAGCAGTTCTTC. Filled out from reference TRBV5-1 and TRBJ2-1, the complete variable domain reads KAGVTQTPRYLIKTRGQQVTLSCSPISGHRSVSWYQQTPGQGLQFLFEYFSETQRNKGNFPGRFSGRQFSNSRSEMNVSTLELGDSALYLCASSPGTSGRDLSYNEQFFGPGTRLTVL.